The source of this T cell receptor beta chain is a study of control samples from healthy donors and cancer patients. The V end lost 4 bases, the J end lost 4 bases, and 17 bases lay between the germline ends. The CDR3 extends over 15 amino acids. CDR1 and CDR2 (germline): SGDLS, YYNGEE. The data were produced by immunoSEQ multiplex PCR, yet TCRdb's version contains in-frame clones alone and is incomplete. The sample lists approximately 60,000 clones; over 75% were seen once. This sequence was found in a woman in her 50s with colorectal cancer. Specimen: PBMCs. V is TRBV9 and J is TRBJ1-2; no clear D. This chain's CDR3 is CASSPKEPSSYGYTF. The CDR3 coding sequence is TGTGCCAGCAGCCCAAAGGAGCCAAGCAGCTATGGCTACACCTTC.